This TCR beta chain was captured in a study of cytomegalovirus exposure and HLA in healthy donors. General study points: Association of 15,000 to 20,000 TCR beta sequences with HLA alleles was found at 0.05 false discovery rate in a later analysis. Investigators reported more than 150 TCR beta chains as tied to cytomegalovirus.

Primers included in the PCR were 60 Vbeta and 13 Jbeta primers. Libraries were prepared by immunoSEQ multiplex PCR; TCRdb keeps only in-frame clonotypes and omits some of them. The data show roughly 76,000 clones, roughly 85% seen once. About this clone itself: The antigen is not known.

J gave up 5 bases and V 5 bases, and 12 bases lay outside the gene matches. The CDR3 extends over 15 amino acids. CDR1 SEHNR and CDR2 FQNEAQ come from the germline V gene (reference sequence). The sequencing input was PBMCs. V usage is TRBV7-9 and J usage is TRBJ2-7, with 7 bases that match TRBD1. This TCR came from a man aged 30-40 years in good health and CMV-seronegative. CDR3 residues: CASSRGSGGLDEQYF. The DNA of the CDR3 is TGTGCCAGCAGCCGCGGTTCAGGGGGTCTCGACGAGCAGTACTTC.